This T cell receptor beta chain appears in the sequencing data of a study of cytomegalovirus exposure and HLA in healthy donors. Notes on the study in general: Most of the CMV-associated TCR beta chains (in a later analysis) appeared to be HLA-restricted.

Trimming shortened V by 5 bases and J by 5 bases, and 16 bases separated the two germline ends. The germline CDR1 and CDR2 sequences are SEHNR and FQNEAQ (reference sequence). The CDR3 has 14 residues. This clone was counted a single time. Its antigen is unknown. The PCR used 60 Vbeta and 13 Jbeta primers. Repertoires were generated with immunoSEQ multiplex PCR, while TCRdb's copy carries only in-frame clones and drops some. Of 250,000 or so clones in the sample, more than 75% were seen once. The sequence came from a human donor in good health. Sequencing used PBMCs. V usage is TRBV7-9 and J usage is TRBJ2-7, with a weak D call TRBD1 (6 bases). CDR3 nucleotide sequence: TGTGCCAGCAGCCAGACAGGACTTAAGGACGAGCAGTACTTC. Translated, it gives CASSQTGLKDEQYF.